This entry lists 25 T cell receptor beta chains sequenced from one sample in a study of blood T cell repertoires in COVID-19. Clones were sequenced by immunoSEQ multiplex PCR, and TCRdb holds only the in-frame ones, with some missing. The data hold under 200,000 clones, with approximately 90% observed a single time. Sequenced sample: peripheral blood. The receptors were sampled from a man in his forties or fifties with acute or convalescent COVID-19.

The chain couples TRBV20-1 to TRBJ2-3, with unresolved D. Trimming removed 3 bases at V and 0 bases at J, with 10 bases between. The CDR3 covers 14 residues. The V gene's germline CDR1 is DFQATT and CDR2 SNEGSKA (reference sequence). Written as DNA, the CDR3 is TGCAGTGCTAGTGTGGCCTTCAGCACAGATACGCAGTATTTT. Residues: CSASVAFSTDTQYF.

The rearrangement joins TRBV5-8 to TRBJ1-1; D is uncertain. V was shortened by 7 bases and J by 3 bases, with 13 bases between the two germline ends. Germline loops: CDR1 SGHTS, CDR2 YDEGEE. The CDR3 sequence is 13 residues long. The CDR3 loop reads CASQMDGDTEAFF. In nucleotides, the CDR3 is TGTGCCAGCCAGATGGACGGGGACACTGAAGCTTTCTTT.

The V and J genes are TRBV4-2 and TRBJ1-5; maybe TRBD1 (5 bases). The CDR3 contains 15 residues. V shed 4 bases and J shed 2 bases, with 12 bases lying between them. From germline, CDR1 is LGHNA and CDR2 YNFKEQ. The CDR3 loop reads CASSPGRERNQPQHF. CDR3 bases: TGTGCCAGCAGCCCTGGCAGGGAACGCAATCAGCCCCAGCATTTT.

The chain links TRBV7-3 to TRBJ2-3; D possibly uses TRBD1 or TRBD2 (11 bases each). The CDR3 totals 18 residues. CDR1 is SGHTA and CDR2 is FQGTGA in the germline V gene. V lost 0 bases to trimming and J lost 9 bases, with 25 bases between them. CDR3 sequence reads: CASSLTGQGASGRTTQYF. The CDR3 nucleotides are TGTGCCAGCAGCTTAACTGGACAGGGGGCTAGCGGGAGGACGACGCAGTATTTT.

V and J are TRBV28 and TRBJ1-5; TRBD1 matches 7 bases. This CDR3 has 15 residues. Germline V lookup: CDR1 MDHEN, CDR2 SYDVKM. Germline trimming cut 2 bases from V and 1 base from J; bases unmatched to any gene: 2. The CDR3 sequence is CASSLGTESNQPQHF. The CDR3 DNA sequence: TGTGCCAGCAGTTTAGGGACAGAGAGCAATCAGCCCCAGCATTTT.

V gene TRBV10-3 combines with J gene TRBJ2-7; tentatively, D is TRBD1 (5 bases). Per the germline V gene, CDR1 is ENHRY and CDR2 is SYGVKD. The length of the CDR3 is 14 residues. V was shortened by 0 bases and J by 2 bases, with 8 bases between the two germline ends. The CDR3 bases are TGTGCCATCAGTGAGTCCGGACAAGCCTACGAGCAGTACGTC. Its protein is CAISESGQAYEQYV.

The chain recombines TRBV5-1 with TRBJ2-3, with 11 nucleotides matching TRBD2. Trimming took 5 bases from V and 4 from J; bases not matched to a gene: 6. The CDR3 has 15 amino acids. From germline, CDR1 is SGHRS and CDR2 YFSETQ. The CDR3 sequence: CASRISGGASDTQYF. The CDR3, as DNA: TGCGCCAGCAGAATTAGCGGGGGGGCTTCAGATACGCAGTATTTT.

This chain joins TRBV7-7 and TRBJ2-7; perhaps TRBD1 as D (6 bases). CDR3 length: 15 residues. Per germline, CDR1 SSHAT and CDR2 FNYEAQ (reference sequence). The CDR3 DNA reads TGTGCTAGCAGGCGTTCTGGACAGCTGATGTACGAGCAGTACGTC. Amino acid sequence: CASRRSGQLMYEQYV.

Only one count was recorded for this clone. This sequence joins TRBV7-2 and TRBJ2-5, with 10 bases matching TRBD2. J was trimmed by 2 bases and V by 1 base; bases with no gene match: 7. The CDR3 sequence is 17 residues long. CDR1 and CDR2 (germline): SGHTA, FQGNSA. The CDR3 nucleotides are TGTGCCAGCAGCTTAGTGTTTTTACTAGCGGGACAAGAGACCCAGTACTTC. Residues: CASSLVFLLAGQETQYF.

The chain couples TRBV7-9 to TRBJ2-2, with TRBD1 identical over 10 bases. This CDR3 has 14 amino acids. V lost 7 bases, J lost 7 bases, and 6 bases stayed unmatched. Germline V gene lookup returns CDR1 SEHNR and CDR2 FQNEAQ (reference sequence). The CDR3 spells CASTRQGANGELFF. The CDR3 nucleotides read TGTGCCAGCACGCGACAGGGGGCAAACGGGGAGCTGTTTTTT.

This chain links TRBV4-2 with TRBJ2-2; 13 nucleotides align to TRBD2. CDR1 and CDR2 (germline): LGHNA, YNFKEQ. V was clipped by 0 bases and J by 6 bases; unmatched bases: 7. The CDR3 spans 18 residues. The CDR3 loop reads CASSQDPGLAGYAGELFF. CDR3 nucleotides: TGTGCCAGCAGCCAAGATCCGGGACTAGCGGGATATGCCGGGGAGCTGTTTTTT.

The chain couples TRBV30 to TRBJ1-1, with D unclear. Trimming cost V 1 base and J 1 base, with 10 bases left between them. Germline CDR1 is GTSNPN and CDR2 is SVGIG (reference sequence). CDR3 length: 14 residues. The CDR3 is CAWSAVRKNTEAFF. CDR3 DNA sequence: TGTGCCTGGAGTGCTGTCAGGAAGAACACTGAAGCTTTCTTT. The full variable domain, rest sourced from reference TRBV30 and TRBJ1-1, is SQTIHQWPATLVQPVGSPLSLECTVEGTSNPNLYWYRQAAGRGLQLLFYSVGIGQISSEVPQNLSASRPQDRQFILSSKKLLLSDSGFYLCAWSAVRKNTEAFFGQGTRLTVV.

This rearrangement joins TRBV15 to TRBJ1-6; unclear D gene. Between the trimmed V and J ends, which lost 5 bases and 0 bases, there was a span of 5 bases. From germline, CDR1 is LNHNV and CDR2 YYDKDF (reference sequence). The CDR3 is made up of 14 amino acids. The CDR3 nucleotides are TGTGCCACCAGCCGGAGCTCCTATAATTCACCCCTCCACTTT. Translated: CATSRSSYNSPLHF. Full variable domain (outside the CDR3, taken from reference TRBV15 and TRBJ1-6): DAMVIQNPRYQVTQFGKPVTLSCSQTLNHNVMYWYQQKSSQAPKLLFHYYDKDFNNEADTPDNFQSRRPNTSFCFLDIRSPGLGDTAMYLCATSRSSYNSPLHFGNGTRLTVT.

The chain has TRBV4-2 and TRBJ2-2; D possibly corresponds to TRBD1 (5 bases). CDR1 and CDR2 from the germline V gene are LGHNA and YNFKEQ. V was clipped by 0 bases and J by 1 base, with 9 bases between them. This CDR3 is built from 16 residues. CDR3 sequence reads: CASSQDPTGNTGELFF. The CDR3 DNA sequence: TGTGCCAGCAGCCAAGATCCCACAGGGAACACCGGGGAGCTGTTTTTT.

The chain couples TRBV10-3 to TRBJ1-1; no reliable D call. CDR1 is ENHRY, CDR2 SYGVKD, per germline. This CDR3 spans 15 amino acids. The germline V and J ends were trimmed by 7 bases and 0 bases, with 15 bases remaining between them. CDR3 in amino acids: CAITYTAEMNTEAFF. Written as DNA, the CDR3 is TGTGCCATCACCTATACAGCCGAGATGAACACTGAAGCTTTCTTT.

This sequence joins TRBV21-1 and TRBJ1-4. TRBV21-1 is a documented pseudogene. The CDR3 consists of 14 residues. The CDR3 nucleotides are TGTGCCAGCACCCAAGGAGCAACTAATGAAAAACTGTTTTTT. Translation: CASTQGATNEKLFF.

This clone was picked up one time. This chain connects TRBV5-4 to TRBJ2-3, with TRBD2 matching over 8 bases. Trimming at V came to 3 bases and at J to 1 base, leaving 7 bases not matched to a gene. CDR3 length equals 16 residues. CDR1 is SGHNT, CDR2 YYREEE, per germline (reference sequence). CDR3 protein: CASSSTSRGGTDTQYF. The CDR3 nucleotides read TGTGCCAGCAGCTCGACGTCGCGGGGGGGCACAGATACGCAGTATTTT.

The chain couples TRBV27 to TRBJ2-3; D is perhaps TRBD2 (6 bases). Deletions cut 3 bases from V and 0 bases from J, with 10 bases between. CDR1 and CDR2 (germline): MNHEY, SMNVEV (reference sequence). The length of the CDR3 is 15 residues. The CDR3 bases are TGTGCCAGCAGTTTTAATCGGGAGAGCACAGATACGCAGTATTTT. Its protein product is CASSFNRESTDTQYF.

V usage is TRBV3-1 (or the pseudogene TRBV3-2) and J usage is TRBJ2-3; possible D gene TRBD2, 7 bases. Germline V gives CDR1 LGHDT, CDR2 YNNKEL (reference sequence). The CDR3 loop spans 16 amino acids. Trimming removed 0 bases from V and 7 bases from J, with 17 bases in between. This CDR3 reads CASSQDRRGGANTQYF. The CDR3 DNA follows: TGTGCCAGCAGCCAAGATAGGAGGGGGGGTGCCAATACGCAGTATTTT.

This clone is a singleton in its sample. The CDR3 protein is CASSTGSNAGNTIYF. CDR3 coding DNA: TGTGCCAGTAGTACCGGGTCCAACGCAGGAAACACCATATATTTT. This sequence joins TRBV19 and TRBJ1-3; D is ambiguous. The CDR3 totals 15 residues. V dropped 4 bases and J dropped 4 bases, with 14 bases sitting between them. The germline gives CDR1 LNHDA, CDR2 SQIVND (reference sequence).

The gene calls are TRBV28 and TRBJ2-5; D is unresolved. V was clipped by 5 bases and J by 1 base, with 5 bases between them. Per germline, CDR1 MDHEN and CDR2 SYDVKM. The CDR3 has 12 residues. As DNA, the CDR3 is TGTGCCAGCAGTATCATCCAAGAGACCCAGTACTTC. It codes for CASSIIQETQYF.

This clone is judged medium-sized (0.01 to 0.1%). The genes are TRBV7-8 and TRBJ1-2, with no clear D. Germline values: CDR1 SGHVS, CDR2 FQNEAQ. This CDR3 is built from 14 residues. V lost 5 bases and J lost 2, with 12 bases in between. The CDR3 nucleotides read TGTGCCAGCAGCCCAGCGAGCGCCAACTATGGCTACACCTTC. It is translated as CASSPASANYGYTF. The full variable domain, in which reference TRBV7-8 and TRBJ1-2 provide the parts outside the CDR3, is GAGVSQSPRYKVAKRGQDVALRCDPISGHVSLFWYQQALGQGPEFLTYFQNEAQLDKSGLPSDRFFAERPEGSVSTLKIQRTQQEDSAVYLCASSPASANYGYTFGSGTRLTVV.

The V and J genes are TRBV27 and TRBJ2-2, with 9 bases aligning to TRBD1. The germline V gene has CDR1 MNHEY and CDR2 SMNVEV (reference sequence). The CDR3 loop spans 14 amino acids. Trimming removed 6 bases from V and 6 bases from J; junction bases left unmatched: 5. The CDR3 DNA sequence: TGTGCCAGCAGGCGAGGACAGGGGTCCGGGGAGCTGTTTTTT. Protein product: CASRRGQGSGELFF.

V and J are TRBV10-3 and TRBJ1-5, with D possibly matching TRBD1 (6 bases). In germline, CDR1 is ENHRY, CDR2 SYGVKD. The CDR3 contains 17 residues. Trimming removed 0 bases at V and 0 bases at J, with 12 bases between. The CDR3 reads CAISESGGQPSNQPQHF. Written as DNA, the CDR3 is TGTGCCATCAGTGAGTCGGGTGGACAGCCTAGCAATCAGCCCCAGCATTTT.

This chain uses TRBV7-9 with TRBJ1-2, with 8 bases identical to TRBD1. The V gene's germline CDR1 is SEHNR and CDR2 FQNEAQ (reference sequence). The V and J ends lost 5 bases and 7 bases, in that order; junction bases with no gene match: 9. The CDR3 extends over 14 amino acids. The CDR3 DNA sequence: TGTGCCAGCAGCCCGGACAGGGTACCTTCTGGCTACACCTTC. Translating gives CASSPDRVPSGYTF.